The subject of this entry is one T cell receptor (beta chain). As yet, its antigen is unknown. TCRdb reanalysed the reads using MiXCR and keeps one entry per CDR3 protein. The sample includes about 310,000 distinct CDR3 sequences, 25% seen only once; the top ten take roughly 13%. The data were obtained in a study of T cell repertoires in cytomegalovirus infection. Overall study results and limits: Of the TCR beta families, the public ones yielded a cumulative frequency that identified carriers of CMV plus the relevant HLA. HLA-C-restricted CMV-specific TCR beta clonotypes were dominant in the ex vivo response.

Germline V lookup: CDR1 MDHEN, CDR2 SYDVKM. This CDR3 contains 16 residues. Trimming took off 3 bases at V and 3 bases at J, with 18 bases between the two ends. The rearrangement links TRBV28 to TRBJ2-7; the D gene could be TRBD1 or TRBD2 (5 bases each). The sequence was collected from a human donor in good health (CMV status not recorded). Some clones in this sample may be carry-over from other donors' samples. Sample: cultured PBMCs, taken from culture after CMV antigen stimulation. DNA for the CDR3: TGTGCCAGCAGTTTCGGTCAGGGAATGGGAGACTACGAGCAGTACGTC. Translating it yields CASSFGQGMGDYEQYV.